What follows are 20 T cell receptor beta chains derived from one specimen sequenced in a study of spatial heterogeneity in lung cancer. Time point given: sample taken at primary tumor resection. Sequencing covered unsorted whole RNA taken from tumor, nontumor lung or frozen PBMC. TCRdb analysed the 5' RACE reads with MiXCR anew, one entry per CDR3 protein. Of under 30,000 distinct CDR3 sequences in the sample, 4.7% were seen once. The starting material was PBMCs, obtained at surgery. These receptors were taken from a male donor with early-stage non-small cell lung cancer.

This clonotype was seen at least ten times. The chain carries TRBV7-2 and TRBJ2-7; 8 nucleotides agree with TRBD2. The CDR3 length is 14 residues. With V trimmed by 0 bases and J by 7 bases, 5 bases remained unmatched. CDR1 is SGHTA and CDR2 is FQGNSA in the germline V gene. CDR3 protein: CASSLAGGGSEQYF. The CDR3 nucleotides read TGTGCCAGCAGCTTAGCGGGCGGGGGGTCAGAGCAGTACTTC. The variable domain in full, completed from reference TRBV7-2 and TRBJ2-7, reads GAGVSQSPSNKVTEKGKDVELRCDPISGHTALYWYRQSLGQGLEFLIYFQGNSAPDKSGLPSDRFSAERTGGSVSTLTIQRTQQEDSAVYLCASSLAGGGSEQYFGPGTRLTVT.

This clonotype is medium-sized. The chain is built from TRBV3-1 and TRBJ1-5; D remains ambiguous. CDR1 and CDR2 (germline): LGHDT, YNNKEL (reference sequence). Trimming shortened V by 3 bases and J by 0 bases, and 6 bases separated the two germline ends. The CDR3 is 14 amino acids. The CDR3 nucleotides are TGTGCCAGCAGCCAGACAAGTAGCAATCAGCCCCAGCATTTT. Translation: CASSQTSSNQPQHF.

This clonotype was found many times. V is TRBV12-3 or TRBV12-4 and J is TRBJ2-3, with D possibly being TRBD2 (5 bases). Between the trimmed V and J ends, which lost 2 bases and 0 bases, there was a span of 12 bases. The CDR3 length is 16 residues. CDR3 coding DNA: TGTGCCAGCAGTTTAACGGGTCGGGGAAGCACAGATACGCAGTATTTT. Its protein product is CASSLTGRGSTDTQYF.

This clonotype was picked up a small number of times. V and J are TRBV6-1 and TRBJ1-5; TRBD1 matches at 7 bases. The CDR3 runs to 14 residues. The junction had 6 bases not matched to a gene; V was cut back by 6 bases and J by 4 bases. Per germline, CDR1 MNHNS and CDR2 SASEGT. This CDR3 is CASSFRDSNQPQHF. The CDR3, as DNA: TGTGCCAGCAGCTTCCGGGACAGTAATCAGCCCCAGCATTTT.

By sample share, this clonotype is medium-sized. The chain recombines TRBV6-6 with TRBJ2-3; 7 bases fit TRBD1. The CDR3 is made up of 13 amino acids. Looked up from germline, CDR1 is MNHNY and CDR2 is SVGAGI (reference sequence). V lost 8 bases to trimming and J lost 6 bases; unmatched junction nucleotides: 8. The CDR3 DNA sequence: TGTGCCAGCTTAGGGGGCGTCGCGGATACGCAGTATTTT. Its protein product is CASLGGVADTQYF.

The chain links TRBV18 to TRBJ1-2; 9 nucleotides line up with TRBD1. Looked up from germline, CDR1 is KGHSH and CDR2 is LQKENI. The CDR3 covers 15 residues. V gave up 3 bases and J gave up 3 bases; unmatched junction bases: 5. In nucleotides, the CDR3 is TGTGCCAGCTCACCTCTAACAGGGGGCGACTATGGCTACACCTTC. Translating gives CASSPLTGGDYGYTF.

The table lists this clonotype with a few counts. V is TRBV28 and J is TRBJ1-5, with D possibly matching TRBD1 (6 bases). Per germline, CDR1 MDHEN and CDR2 SYDVKM. CDR3 length: 16 residues. The V gene lost 3 bases and the J gene lost 6 bases, with 18 bases spanning the gap. The CDR3 DNA sequence: TGTGCCAGCAGTTTCTTGGACAGACTTCTAATTCAGCCCCAGCATTTT. It is translated as CASSFLDRLLIQPQHF.

This clonotype occurred a few times. The chain has TRBV7-4 and TRBJ2-1, with D perhaps given as TRBD1 or TRBD2 (5 bases each). The CDR3 loop spans 13 amino acids. Deletions cut 6 bases from V and 6 bases from J, with 12 bases between. CDR1 is SGHVT and CDR2 is SQSDAQ in the germline V gene. The CDR3 DNA reads TGTGCCAGCAGTACGGGACCCACCAATGAGCAGTTCTTC. It specifies CASSTGPTNEQFF. The variable domain in full, completed from reference TRBV7-4 and TRBJ2-1, reads GAGVSQSPRYKVAKRGRDVALRCDSISGHVTLYWYRQTLGQGSEVLTYSQSDAQRDKSGRPSGRFSAERPERSVSTLKIQRTEQGDSAVYLCASSTGPTNEQFFGPGTRLTVL.

There are many counts of this clonotype. The chain recombines TRBV28 with TRBJ1-2; 8 bases are shared with TRBD1. This CDR3 contains 15 residues. The germline V gene has CDR1 MDHEN and CDR2 SYDVKM. Losses at the gene ends were 6 bases for V and 8 bases for J; bases not matched to a gene: 14. CDR3 nucleotide sequence: TGTGCCAGCAGATGGGGAGGACAGGGCTCGAGAGGCTACACCTTC. Its translation is CASRWGGQGSRGYTF.

This clonotype was seen repeatedly, ten times or more. The gene calls are TRBV27 and TRBJ1-5; D is possibly TRBD1 (5 bases). V was pared by 0 bases and J by 3 bases, with 12 bases between. The CDR3 totals 16 residues. Germline CDR1 reads MNHEY; CDR2 reads SMNVEV (reference sequence). CDR3 bases: TGTGCCAGCAGTTTATCATCAGGGAGAGTCAATCAGCCCCAGCATTTT. Translation gives CASSLSSGRVNQPQHF.

There are a few counts of this clonotype. The chain combines TRBV7-2 with TRBJ2-5; D is unresolved. There are 13 residues in the CDR3. The germline CDR1 and CDR2 sequences are SGHTA and FQGNSA. V was shortened by 3 bases and J by 3 bases, with 8 bases between the two germline ends. CDR3: CASSFRQEETQYF. The CDR3 DNA is TGTGCCAGCAGCTTCCGGCAGGAAGAGACCCAGTACTTC. Using reference TRBV7-2 and TRBJ2-5 for the parts outside the CDR3, the full variable domain is GAGVSQSPSNKVTEKGKDVELRCDPISGHTALYWYRQSLGQGLEFLIYFQGNSAPDKSGLPSDRFSAERTGGSVSTLTIQRTQQEDSAVYLCASSFRQEETQYFGPGTRLLVL.

Ten or more counts support this clonotype. The genes are TRBV3-1 and TRBJ2-3; D may be TRBD2 (6 bases). The CDR3 is 16 amino acids. V was cut by 1 base and J by 4 bases, with 15 bases left in between. Germline CDR1 reads LGHDT; CDR2 reads YNNKEL (reference sequence). The CDR3 spells CASSQAYGRGADTQYF. CDR3 in DNA: TGTGCCAGCAGCCAAGCTTACGGGAGAGGCGCAGATACGCAGTATTTT.

Many counts were recorded for this clonotype. The chain is built from TRBV6-1 and TRBJ1-5, with D maybe TRBD1 (5 bases). Trimming left V 6 bases short and J 0 bases short, with 12 bases between. This CDR3 contains 15 residues. Germline values: CDR1 MNHNS, CDR2 SASEGT. The CDR3 DNA sequence: TGTGCCAGCAGCCCACAGGAAGATAGCAATCAGCCCCAGCATTTT. This sequence encodes CASSPQEDSNQPQHF.

In its sample, this clonotype was seen many times. V gene TRBV7-9 combines with J gene TRBJ2-2, with 8 bases that match TRBD1. The germline gives CDR1 SEHNR, CDR2 FQNEAQ (reference sequence). The CDR3 length is 15 residues. Germline trimming cut 5 bases from V and 4 bases from J; bases unmatched to any gene: 6. The CDR3 DNA is TGTGCCAGCAGCCAAGGGACAGGTACCACCGGGGAGCTGTTTTTT. This gives the protein CASSQGTGTTGELFF. The whole variable domain, remainder taken from reference TRBV7-9 and TRBJ2-2, is DTGVSQNPRHKITKRGQNVTFRCDPISEHNRLYWYRQTLGQGPEFLTYFQNEAQLEKSRLLSDRFSAERPKGSFSTLEIQRTEQGDSAMYLCASSQGTGTTGELFFGEGSRLTVL.

The sample holds many counts of this clonotype. The genes are TRBV12-3 or TRBV12-4 and TRBJ1-6; 8 bases are a match to TRBD1. V was pared by 6 bases and J by 10 bases, with 11 bases of the junction left unmatched. The CDR3 sequence is 15 residues long. The CDR3 DNA sequence: TGTGCCAGCAGCCAGGGGGCACTGACCTGGTCACCCCTCCACTTT. Protein product: CASSQGALTWSPLHF.

This clonotype appeared a few times. The rearrangement links TRBV5-6 to TRBJ2-1; unclear D gene. V was cut by 5 bases and J by 7 bases, with 19 bases left in between. CDR3 length: 15 amino acids. Germline V gene lookup returns CDR1 SGHDT and CDR2 YYEEEE. CDR3 coding DNA: TGTGCCAGCAGTTCTACGTGGGTTGCCTTAAATGAGCAGTTCTTC. This sequence encodes CASSSTWVALNEQFF.

This clonotype has more than one count but fewer than ten. The V gene is TRBV2, the J gene TRBJ2-3; 7 nucleotides line up with TRBD1. The CDR3 loop spans 15 amino acids. Germline V gives CDR1 SNHLY, CDR2 FYNNEI. With 3 bases clipped from V and 5 bases from J, the junction kept 8 bases outside the gene matches. In DNA form, the CDR3 reads TGTGCCAGCAGTGAGCAGACAGGGCCGGGAGATACGCAGTATTTT. This codes for CASSEQTGPGDTQYF.

Many counts were recorded for this clonotype. This sequence joins TRBV28 and TRBJ1-6; 7 nucleotides match TRBD1. V trimming: 4 bases; J trimming: 10 bases; junction bases outside the gene matches: 4. Per the germline V gene, CDR1 is MDHEN and CDR2 is SYDVKM. CDR3 size: 13 residues. CDR3 protein: CASSSTGASPLHF. CDR3 sequence (DNA): TGTGCCAGCAGTTCAACAGGGGCCTCACCCCTCCACTTT.

This clonotype was recorded many times. V and J are TRBV27 and TRBJ1-6; 9 bases line up with TRBD1. Germline V lookup: CDR1 MNHEY, CDR2 SMNVEV (reference sequence). CDR3 size: 16 residues. V was pared by 7 bases and J by 9 bases, with 13 bases of the junction left unmatched. For the CDR3, the DNA is TGTGCCAGCACCATTAGAGGCACAGGGGGCTTTTCACCCCTCCACTTT. Its protein is CASTIRGTGGFSPLHF.

At least ten counts were recorded for this clonotype. The chain combines TRBV6-1 with TRBJ2-7; D perhaps matches TRBD2 (6 bases). The CDR3 has 11 amino acids. V shed 2 bases and J shed 9 bases, with 8 bases lying between them. The germline V gene has CDR1 MNHNS and CDR2 SASEGT. CDR3 DNA: TGTGCCAGCAGTGAACGGGGGAGGCAGTACTTC. This translates into CASSERGRQYF.